A single sample is the source of the 3 T cell receptor beta chains below, sequenced in a study of response to subunit inactivated influenza vaccine. TCRdb recomputed calls from the RT-PCR reads with MiXCR, one row per CDR3 protein. The data contain 650,000 to 800,000 distinct CDR3 sequences, roughly 20% of them seen just once; the ten biggest clones take up approximately 10%. This sample comprised PBMCs from blood, obtained approximately 5 days after vaccination. The receptors come from a man aged 50 to 59 who received an inactivated influenza vaccine.

This clonotype appeared many times. The V gene is TRBV20-1, the J gene TRBJ2-5; TRBD2 is a possible D gene (6 bases). V was clipped by 5 bases and J by 2 bases, with 15 bases between them. Germline CDR1 reads DFQATT; CDR2 reads SNEGSKA (reference sequence). This CDR3 has 14 amino acids. CDR3 protein: CSAGGTGSQETQYF. Here the CDR3 DNA reads TGCAGTGCTGGGGGGACTGGGTCGCAAGAGACCCAGTACTTC.

This rearrangement joins TRBV5-1 to TRBJ2-4; D possibly corresponds to TRBD1 (5 bases). From germline, CDR1 is SGHRS and CDR2 YFSETQ. V lost 1 base and J lost 3, with 29 bases in between. This CDR3 comprises 21 residues. CDR3: CASSLFYQGNKRDLVKNIQYF. Written as DNA, the CDR3 is TGCGCCAGCAGCTTGTTCTATCAGGGTAACAAACGAGACCTAGTCAAAAACATTCAGTACTTC.

This clonotype was detected only a few times. The conserved final phenylalanine or tryptophan is absent from the CDR3, which likely points to a read error. The limits of the CDR3 on the DNA are not certain, so only TCRdb's listed CDR3 is given. The CDR3 region is CASSLGALEVSL. V is TRBV7-9 and J is TRBJ1-2. Termini included, the CDR3 measures 12 amino acids. Germline lookup yields CDR1 SEHNR and CDR2 FQNEAQ (reference sequence).